The present entry profiles one T cell receptor beta chain with its context. The target of this receptor is not known. Qualities for individual bases were not recorded, and no much larger clone is one base off. The CDR3 regions of human TCRbeta chains were subjected to immunosequencing. From the authors' description of their analysis: Repertoire TCRs were matched against a reference library of SARS-CoV-2-specific TCRs generated with the MIRA antigen-specificity platform. Breadth meant the fraction of unique TCRs that were SARS-CoV-2-associated, whereas depth meant the fraction of total T cells that were SARS-CoV-2-associated. Using the MIRA data, each spike-specific TCR was assigned both to the spike region to which the TCR was reactive and to a CD4 or CD8 class. Log10-transformed breadth and depth values were compared by one-way ANOVA with Sidak's multiple comparisons tests. Drawn from immuneACCESS, this table holds only the in-frame rearrangements with V and J called that TCRdb kept. Clones are partly lost; checked studies trace under half to an unresolved V gene and leave the rest unexplained. V and J calls plus clone size are reproduced from that table; the DNA served to infer D and trimming. This sample gives about 100,000 clones in total; less than 95% of them show up just once. Together, the top ten hold approximately 1.2% of the sample.

These data come from a study of T cell responses to AZD1222 COVID-19 vaccine (dated by TCRdb to 2020 to 2023). In the study overall: Because spike-specific TCR depth and breadth did not differ between the two schedules, AZD1222 recipients who got a second dose at roughly 4 weeks were pooled with those who got a second dose at roughly 12 weeks. A total of 230 to 250 trial participants underwent TCR sequencing, of whom 207 had received two doses of AZD1222 and about 26 had received two doses of the MenACWY control vaccine. Enrollment into the trials was organized by age into subgroups of 18-55, 56-69 and 70-plus years, and those subgroups contained roughly 150, 30 and 60 TCR-sequenced participants, respectively.

The time point tag for this specimen amounts to: baseline before first vaccination. Vaccinee samples were obtained from the UK trials COV001 and COV002, which included a single-blind randomized controlled phase 2/3 trial of AZD1222 (ChAdOx1 nCoV-19) in healthy adults. For TCRbeta chain sequencing, PBMC samples were collected from trial participants at day 0 and at day 28 after the second dose. A distance of 14 bases separates the germline ends of V and J, which lose 4 bases and 3 bases respectively. According to the germline V gene, CDR1 reads SGHRS and CDR2 reads YFSETQ. The CDR3, from cysteine to phenylalanine, totals 15 residues. Just the 45-base CDR3 DNA is kept, in frame starting at base 1. Results the study describes overall, beyond this receptor: The 56-69-year group was small, and its depth increase did not reach significance, likely because of low power. A significant rise in spike-specific TCR breadth and depth was observed after two AZD1222 doses relative to day 0 and relative to MenACWY recipients. Only a handful of AZD1222 recipients were SARS-CoV-2 seropositive at baseline, limiting conclusions about previously exposed vaccinees. Vaccine-associated CD4 TCRs spanned the whole spike protein, with dominant responses in regions 160-218 and 743-854. Because no samples from the day 14 peak response were available, repertoires could be characterized only after the peak T cell response. Reportedly, almost half of the unique spike-specific TCRs recognized epitopes lying outside the regions that are mutated in the B.1.351 and B.1.1.7 variants. Participants were mostly white British, with more females than males. The authors suggested clonal diversity may have been underestimated.

This TCR came from an adult in good health. The input for sequencing was peripheral blood, taken on day 0 of AZD1222 vaccination. The sequence joins TRBV5-1 to TRBJ1-3, and the D gene may be TRBD1, 5 bases matching. The nucleotide sequence is TGCGCCAGCAGCGTGACCCCGGGGGGTGGAAACACCATATATTTT. Its protein is CASSVTPGGGNTIYF.